This TCR beta chain was profiled in a study of T cells in Graves' hyperthyroidism and ophthalmopathy (dated by TCRdb to between 2018 and 2020). Regarding the complete study: Peripheral blood was sampled at the time of initial diagnosis, prior to any treatment. TCR V-J signatures able to tell the groups apart were searched for in a discovery cohort of approximately 95 patients, of whom approximately 40 had Graves' ophthalmopathy and more than 55 had stable Graves' hyperthyroidism. An independent validation cohort of around 19 hyperthyroidism patients and roughly 16 patients who later progressed to ophthalmopathy tested prospective prediction of ophthalmopathy. For training and testing, the 100 or so patients in the discovery cohort were randomly divided in a 7:3 ratio. In addition, the study compared T-cell repertoires in thyroid tissue and in blood from about 6 Graves' hyperthyroidism patients. After sampling, hyperthyroidism patients received methimazole starting at 30 mg daily, and ophthalmopathy patients received high-dose intravenous methylprednisolone. The paper reports TCR Vbeta CDR3 sequencing of over 130 peripheral blood samples: some 44 ophthalmopathy, 70 to 85 hyperthyroidism and 17 progressor patients.

In the ophthalmopathy patients, disease was moderately to severely active, with a Clinical Activity Score of 3 or more, a NOSPECS grade of 4 or more, and a duration of less than 3 months. Exclusion was applied to patients with uncontrolled infections, other autoimmune diseases, pregnancy or lactation. Diagnoses were based on clinical symptoms, serum thyroxine and TRAb, thyroid ultrasound and orbital computed tomography. Ficoll-Paque density gradient centrifugation was used to isolate PBMCs from 8.5 to 10 ml of fresh peripheral blood. Trizol reagent was used to extract total RNA, and RNA quality was then checked on an Agilent 2100 Bioanalyzer. The TCR beta CDR3 regions were amplified from RNA transcripts. For the first round of RT-PCR on the TCR CDR3, the HTBI primer set was used together with the Qiagen OneStep RT-PCR kit. The libraries were constructed in a second round of multiplex PCR and then size-selected and purified. Paired-end sequencing of the libraries was performed with 100 bp reads on an Illumina HiSeq2000. The study's own analysis went as follows. SOAPnuke was used to process the raw data, with reads discarded if the reads contained adapters or uncalled bases, had a mean Phred below 15, or lacked an exact constant-primer or identifier match. High-quality paired reads were merged with COPE v1.2.5, and unique nucleotide sequences were defined as clonotypes. MiTCR v1.1 was used to align the clonotypes against IMGT TRBV, TRBD and TRBJ reference segments. The analysis included only V-J combinations with a frequency above 0.0001, which together covered about 99% of the repertoires. The TCS score was defined as the ratio of F50 (clonal expansion) to E x V (chaos), calculated using BLOSUM62-based TCRdist between CDR3 peptides within each V-J. Welch's t-statistics and random forest reduced several hundred V-J features to around 14, which were used in a naive Bayes classifier (R e1071). The public sequencing data were trimmed at Q25 with fastp and processed into clonotypes with MiXCR by TCRdb, which kept only in-frame beta chains. Identical CDR3 proteins give one entry, which carries the most common genes and DNA. The V and J calls here are based on TCRdb, not the publication. The sample yields 400,000 to 550,000 distinct CDR3 sequences; approximately 25% were counted once. The ten largest clones add up to about 11% of the sample.

Beyond this particular receptor, the publication reports: Most expanded thyroid clonotypes (frequency above 0.001) were also detected in blood, suggesting blood repertoires may reflect thyroid immune responses. In validation, the model predicted progression to ophthalmopathy with 60% to 71% sensitivity and 72.22% specificity, a median of around six months before onset. A model built on a 13 V-J signature distinguished ophthalmopathy from stable hyperthyroidism, reaching around 90% sensitivity and around 81% specificity in cross-validation and 80%/75% in testing. No statistical method was used to fix the sample size in advance, and group allocation was not hidden from the investigators.

This clonotype was counted once. Its antigen remains unidentified. Within one base of it there is no much larger clone, and no base qualities were kept. One read alone lends weak support. The junction shows trimming of 1 base on V and 2 bases on J, plus 14 bases between the germline ends. From the cysteine through the phenylalanine, the CDR3 covers 16 amino acids. Just the 48-base CDR3 DNA is kept, in frame starting at base 1. The germline V gene yields SGHNT for CDR1 and YENEEA for CDR2. This receptor was identified in a woman aged 30 to 39 with Graves' ophthalmopathy. Input material: blood. Recombination joined TRBV11-3 with TRBJ2-5; the D element might be TRBD1 or TRBD2, as each aligns at 6 bases. The CDR3 in this case is CASSLGGGGGQETQYF. The nucleotide sequence is given as TGTGCCAGCAGCTTAGGAGGGGGTGGAGGGCAAGAGACCCAGTACTTC.